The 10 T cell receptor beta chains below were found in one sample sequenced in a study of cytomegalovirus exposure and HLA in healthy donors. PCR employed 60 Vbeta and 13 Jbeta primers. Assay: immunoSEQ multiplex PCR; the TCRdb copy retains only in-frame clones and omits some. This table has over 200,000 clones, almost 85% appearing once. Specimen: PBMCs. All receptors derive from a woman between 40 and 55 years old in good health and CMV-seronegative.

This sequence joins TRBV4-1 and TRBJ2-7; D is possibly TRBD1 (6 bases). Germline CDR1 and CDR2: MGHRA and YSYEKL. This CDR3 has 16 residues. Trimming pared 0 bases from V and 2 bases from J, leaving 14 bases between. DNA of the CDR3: TGCGCCAGCAGCCAAGACCGGGACGGGACAACCTACGAGCAGTACTTC. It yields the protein CASSQDRDGTTYEQYF.

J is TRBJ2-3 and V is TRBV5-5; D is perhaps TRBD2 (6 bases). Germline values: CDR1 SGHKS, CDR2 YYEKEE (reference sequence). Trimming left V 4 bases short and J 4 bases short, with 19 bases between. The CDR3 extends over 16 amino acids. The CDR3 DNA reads TGTGCCAGCAGCCTGGGCTCAGCGGGTCTTGCAGATACGCAGTATTTT. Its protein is CASSLGSAGLADTQYF.

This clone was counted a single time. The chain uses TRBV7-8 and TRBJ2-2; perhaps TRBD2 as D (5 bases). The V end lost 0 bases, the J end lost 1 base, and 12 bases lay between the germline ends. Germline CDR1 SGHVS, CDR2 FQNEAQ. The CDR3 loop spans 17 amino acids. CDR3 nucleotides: TGTGCCAGCAGCTTAGCGCGGGCAGGATTGAACACCGGGGAGCTGTTTTTT. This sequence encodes CASSLARAGLNTGELFF.

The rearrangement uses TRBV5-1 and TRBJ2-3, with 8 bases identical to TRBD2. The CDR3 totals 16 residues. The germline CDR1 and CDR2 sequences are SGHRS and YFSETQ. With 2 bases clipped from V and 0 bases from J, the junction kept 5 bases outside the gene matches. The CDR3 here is CASSFPAGASTDTQYF. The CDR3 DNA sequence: TGCGCCAGCAGCTTCCCAGCGGGGGCCAGCACAGATACGCAGTATTTT.

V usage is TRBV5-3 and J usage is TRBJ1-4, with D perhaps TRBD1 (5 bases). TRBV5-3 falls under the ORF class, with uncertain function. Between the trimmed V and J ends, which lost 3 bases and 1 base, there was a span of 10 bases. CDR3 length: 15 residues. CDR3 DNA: TGTGCCAGAAGCTCCTCAGGGAAAACTAATGAAAAACTGTTTTTT. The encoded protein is CARSSSGKTNEKLFF.

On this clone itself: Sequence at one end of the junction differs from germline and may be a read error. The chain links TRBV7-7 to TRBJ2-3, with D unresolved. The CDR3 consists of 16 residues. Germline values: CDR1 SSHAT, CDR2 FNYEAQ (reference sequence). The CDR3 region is CASSLDAPVSTDTQYF. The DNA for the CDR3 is TGTGCTAGCAGCTTAGACGCCCCGGTAAGCACAGATACGCAGTATTTT.

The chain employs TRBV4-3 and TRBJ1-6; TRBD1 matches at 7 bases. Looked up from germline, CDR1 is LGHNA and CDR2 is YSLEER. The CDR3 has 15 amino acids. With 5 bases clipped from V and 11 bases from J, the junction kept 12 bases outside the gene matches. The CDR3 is CASSGDSTGRTPLHF. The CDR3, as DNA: TGCGCCAGCAGCGGGGACTCGACAGGGAGGACACCCCTCCACTTT.

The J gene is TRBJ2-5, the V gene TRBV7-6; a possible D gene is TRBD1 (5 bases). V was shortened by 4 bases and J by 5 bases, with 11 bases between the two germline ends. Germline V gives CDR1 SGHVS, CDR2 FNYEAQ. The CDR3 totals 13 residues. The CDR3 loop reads CASSSTESETQYF. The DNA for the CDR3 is TGTGCCAGCAGCTCGACAGAGTCGGAGACCCAGTACTTC.

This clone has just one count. The DNA of the CDR3 is TGTGCCAGTAGTGCAACAGGGGGCAACGAGCAGTACTTC. This gives the protein CASSATGGNEQYF. The chain joins TRBV19 to TRBJ2-7; 9 bases line up with TRBD1. Trimming at V came to 5 bases and at J to 5 bases, leaving 4 bases not matched to a gene. The CDR3 covers 13 residues. Germline assignment: CDR1 LNHDA and CDR2 SQIVND (reference sequence).

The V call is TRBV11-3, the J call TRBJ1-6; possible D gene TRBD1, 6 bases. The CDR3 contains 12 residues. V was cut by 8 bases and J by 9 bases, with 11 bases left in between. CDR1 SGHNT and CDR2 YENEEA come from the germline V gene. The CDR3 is CASGQLSSPLHF. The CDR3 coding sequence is TGTGCCAGCGGACAGTTGAGTTCACCCCTCCACTTT.